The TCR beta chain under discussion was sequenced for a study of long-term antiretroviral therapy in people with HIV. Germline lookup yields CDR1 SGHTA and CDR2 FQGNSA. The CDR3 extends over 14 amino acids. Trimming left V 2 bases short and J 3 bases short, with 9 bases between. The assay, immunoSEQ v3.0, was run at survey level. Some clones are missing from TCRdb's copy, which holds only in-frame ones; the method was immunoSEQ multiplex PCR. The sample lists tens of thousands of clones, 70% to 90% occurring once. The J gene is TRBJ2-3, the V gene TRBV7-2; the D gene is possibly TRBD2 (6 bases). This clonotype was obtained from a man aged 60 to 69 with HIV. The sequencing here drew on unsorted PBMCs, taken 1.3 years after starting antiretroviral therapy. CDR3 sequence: CASSLSAGTDTQYF. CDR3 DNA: TGTGCCAGCAGCTTATCGGCGGGGACAGATACGCAGTATTTT. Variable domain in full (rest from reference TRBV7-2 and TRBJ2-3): GAGVSQSPSNKVTEKGKDVELRCDPISGHTALYWYRQSLGQGLEFLIYFQGNSAPDKSGLPSDRFSAERTGGSVSTLTIQRTQQEDSAVYLCASSLSAGTDTQYFGPGTRLTVL.